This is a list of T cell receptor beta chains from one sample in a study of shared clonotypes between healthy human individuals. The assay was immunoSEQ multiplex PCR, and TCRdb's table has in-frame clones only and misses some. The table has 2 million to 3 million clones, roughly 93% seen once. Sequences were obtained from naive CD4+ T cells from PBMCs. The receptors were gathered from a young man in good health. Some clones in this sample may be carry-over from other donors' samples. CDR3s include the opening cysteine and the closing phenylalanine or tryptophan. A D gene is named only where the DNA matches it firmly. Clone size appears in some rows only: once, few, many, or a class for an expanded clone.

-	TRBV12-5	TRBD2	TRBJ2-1	CASGAVRGLAGVGSYNEQFF	TGTGCTAGTGGTGCCGTCCGCGGACTAGCGGGAGTAGGTAGCTACAATGAGCAGTTCTTC
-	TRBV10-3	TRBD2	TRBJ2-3	CAISESAGGTDTQYF	TGTGCCATCAGTGAGTCGGCGGGAGGCACAGATACGCAGTATTTT
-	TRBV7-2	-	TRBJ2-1	CASSLTALGLIEQFF	TGTGCCAGCAGCTTGACAGCACTGGGGCTGATTGAGCAGTTCTTC
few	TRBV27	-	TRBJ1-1	CASYRDMNTEAFF	TGTGCCAGCTACAGGGACATGAACACTGAAGCTTTCTTT
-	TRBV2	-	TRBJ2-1	CASRKRSSYNEQFF	TGTGCCAGCAGAAAGCGGAGCTCCTACAATGAGCAGTTCTTC
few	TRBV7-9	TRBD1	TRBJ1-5	CASSPTGEGRNQPQHF	TGTGCCAGCAGCCCGACAGGGGAGGGTCGCAATCAGCCCCAGCATTTT
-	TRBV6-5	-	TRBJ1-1	CATKQTSGGSTEAFF	TGTGCCACCAAGCAAACAAGTGGGGGTTCCACTGAAGCTTTCTTT
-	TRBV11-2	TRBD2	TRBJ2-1	CASSDLAGKYNEQFF	TGTGCCAGCAGCGACCTAGCGGGGAAGTACAATGAGCAGTTCTTC
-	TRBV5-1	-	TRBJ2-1	CASSLVFGSDREQFF	TGCGCCAGCAGCTTGGTGTTCGGGTCCGACCGGGAGCAGTTCTTC
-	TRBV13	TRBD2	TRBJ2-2	CASSLEPSGRGGELFF	TGTGCCAGCAGCTTAGAACCTAGCGGGAGAGGCGGGGAGCTGTTTTTT
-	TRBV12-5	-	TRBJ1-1	CASGLVGQNTEAFF	TGTGCTAGTGGTTTGGTAGGGCAGAACACTGAAGCTTTCTTT
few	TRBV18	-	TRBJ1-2	CASSLGYGYTF	TGTGCCAGCTCACTCGGGTACGGCTACACCTTC
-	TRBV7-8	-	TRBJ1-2	CASSSGNYGYTF	TGTGCCAGCAGCTCAGGGAACTATGGCTACACCTTC
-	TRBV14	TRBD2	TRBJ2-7	CASSQDGRTSFYEQYF	TGTGCCAGCAGCCAAGATGGGCGGACTAGCTTCTACGAGCAGTACTTC
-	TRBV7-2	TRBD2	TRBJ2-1	CASSSSGSGYNEQFF	TGTGCCAGCAGCTCTAGCGGGAGTGGCTACAATGAGCAGTTCTTC
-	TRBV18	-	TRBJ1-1	CASSPLTGSTEAFF	TGTGCCAGCTCACCACTCACAGGGAGCACTGAAGCTTTCTTT
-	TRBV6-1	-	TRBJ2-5	CASSEESSIQETQYF	TGTGCCAGCAGTGAAGAATCGAGCATTCAAGAGACCCAGTACTTC
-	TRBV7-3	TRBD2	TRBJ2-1	CASSPSGRGNEQFF	TGTGCCAGCAGTCCTAGCGGGAGGGGCAATGAGCAGTTCTTC